The T cell receptor (beta chain) under discussion was sequenced for a study of blood T cell repertoires in COVID-19. Study information: COVID-19 samples from acute and convalescent phases originated in the United States, Italy and Spain.

Germline loops: CDR1 SNHLY, CDR2 FYNNEI. V was pared by 6 bases and J by 7 bases, with 9 bases of the junction left unmatched. There are 15 residues in the CDR3. In the original workflow: Estimation of nucleated cell counts relied on the amplification of reference gene primers. Measured with immunoSEQ multiplex PCR; TCRdb has only the in-frame clones, and not every one. V, J and clone size derive from that table, while D and trimming were established from the DNA sequence. The data hold around 220,000 clones, with approximately 80% observed a single time. This receptor was identified in a woman aged 40-49 years with active or convalescent COVID-19. The chain recombines TRBV2 with TRBJ2-2; 9 nucleotides match TRBD1. Specimen: peripheral blood. Written as DNA, the CDR3 is TGTGCCAGCAGCGGCGACAGGGGGTCCTTCGGGGAGCTGTTTTTT. It yields the protein CASSGDRGSFGELFF. Full variable domain (remainder filled in from reference TRBV2 and TRBJ2-2): EPEVTQTPSHQVTQMGQEVILRCVPISNHLYFYWYRQILGQKVEFLVSFYNNEISEKSEIFDDQFSVERPDGSNFTLKIRSTKLEDSAMYFCASSGDRGSFGELFFGEGSRLTVL.